Listed here are 29 T cell receptor beta chains from one sample, sequenced in a study of T-cell memory formation after mild COVID-19. One entry per CDR3 protein, called by TCRdb with MiXCR from the 5' RACE reads. The sample records tens of thousands of distinct CDR3 sequences, approximately 15% being singletons. The sequenced material came from PBMCs or a T cell subset sorted from them (not recorded which). The receptors originated from an adult woman who had mild COVID-19 (a few samples of this study predate the infection). Cell type and time point are not known.

This chain joins TRBV4-1 and TRBJ2-7; D unresolved. The CDR3 runs to 12 residues. CDR1 and CDR2 from the germline V gene are MGHRA and YSYEKL. Trimming cost V 1 base and J 6 bases, with 7 bases left between them. CDR3 loop: CASSQGPGEQYF. Written as DNA, the CDR3 is TGCGCCAGCAGCCAAGGGCCCGGCGAGCAGTACTTC.

A few counts support this clonotype. V gene TRBV4-1 combines with J gene TRBJ2-1, with no clear D. From germline, CDR1 is MGHRA and CDR2 YSYEKL. V gave up 0 bases and J gave up 7 bases, with 7 bases separating them. This CDR3 spans 13 amino acids. Written as DNA, the CDR3 is TGCGCCAGCAGCCAAGATGTAGTAAATGAGCAGTTCTTC. As protein: CASSQDVVNEQFF.

V and J are TRBV10-3 and TRBJ1-1; tentative D call: TRBD1 (5 bases). The CDR3 is 14 amino acids. V shed 3 bases and J shed 5 bases, with 13 bases lying between them. Germline assignment: CDR1 ENHRY and CDR2 SYGVKD. CDR3 in DNA: TGTGCCATCAGTGAAGAGGGGATGATGACTGAAGCTTTCTTT. Residues: CAISEEGMMTEAFF.

This clonotype has just a few counts. The chain joins TRBV3-1 to TRBJ2-1; D gene uncertain. This CDR3 region has 12 residues. The ends were cut back, 0 bases at V and 6 bases at J, with 3 bases in the middle. Germline CDR1 is LGHDT and CDR2 is YNNKEL (reference sequence). In DNA, the CDR3 is TGTGCCAGCAGCCAAGAATCCAATGAGCAGTTCTTC. It translates to CASSQESNEQFF.

The chain combines TRBV5-1 with TRBJ2-7; 8 bases match TRBD2. CDR3 length: 14 amino acids. The trim removed 3 bases at V and 5 bases at J, leaving 7 bases unmatched. The germline gives CDR1 SGHRS, CDR2 YFSETQ. As DNA, the CDR3 is TGCGCCAGCAGCTATGGAGGACTAGCTGACGAGCAGTACTTC. This sequence encodes CASSYGGLADEQYF.

The V gene is TRBV7-9, the J gene TRBJ2-5; tentative D call: TRBD1 (5 bases). The CDR3 totals 14 residues. With 1 base removed from V and 4 bases from J, the gap between germline ends came to 10 bases. Germline V gene lookup returns CDR1 SEHNR and CDR2 FQNEAQ (reference sequence). The CDR3 protein is CASSLGSRGETQYF. In DNA form, the CDR3 reads TGTGCCAGCAGCTTAGGTTCTAGGGGAGAGACCCAGTACTTC.

The chain links TRBV29-1 to TRBJ2-7; 7 positions agree with TRBD2. Germline V gives CDR1 SQVTM, CDR2 ANQGSEA. There are 14 residues in the CDR3. The J segment lost 2 bases and the V segment lost 2 bases, leaving 6 bases of the junction unmatched. CDR3 region: CSVEWWEGTYEQYF. The CDR3 DNA is TGCAGCGTTGAATGGTGGGAGGGAACCTACGAGCAGTACTTC.

V usage is TRBV4-2 and J usage is TRBJ2-7; the match to TRBD2 covers 15 bases. The CDR3 extends over 14 amino acids. Trimming at V came to 8 bases and at J to 7 bases, leaving 6 bases not matched to a gene. The germline V gene encodes CDR1 LGHNA and CDR2 YNFKEQ. The CDR3 here is CASGLAGGLTEQYF. The CDR3 DNA reads as TGTGCCAGCGGACTAGCGGGAGGGCTTACGGAGCAGTACTTC.

J is TRBJ2-7 and V is TRBV10-2, with 8 nucleotides matching TRBD1. Germline CDR1 is WSHSY and CDR2 is SAAADI. The CDR3 spans 14 residues. After removal of 6 bases from V and 3 bases from J, the junction contained 7 bases not matched to a gene. CDR3 sequence reads: CASSGTGLYYEQYF. In DNA form, the CDR3 reads TGCGCCAGCAGCGGGACAGGTCTATACTACGAGCAGTACTTC.

This clonotype was recorded a few times. The junction departs from germline at one end; a sequencing error may be responsible. The rearrangement links TRBV9 to TRBJ2-3; TRBD2 matches 9 bases. In germline, CDR1 is SGDLS, CDR2 YYNGEE. CDR3 size: 14 residues. Written as DNA, the CDR3 is TGTGCCAGCAGCGTTTCATCTAGCGGGGCACCCCAGGGTTTT. It specifies CASSVSSSGAPQGF.

This clonotype has only a few counts. The chain combines TRBV12-3 or TRBV12-4 with TRBJ2-1, with D hard to call. V was pared by 5 bases and J by 8 bases, with 7 bases between. The CDR3 spans 11 residues. This CDR3 is CASSKPDEQFF. CDR3 in DNA: TGTGCCAGCAGTAAGCCGGATGAGCAGTTCTTC.

This clonotype was recorded a few times. The chain couples TRBV7-9 to TRBJ1-2; 7 positions match TRBD1. J was trimmed by 6 bases and V by 1 base; bases with no gene match: 2. CDR1 and CDR2 (germline): SEHNR, FQNEAQ (reference sequence). The CDR3 sequence is 13 residues long. CDR3 DNA sequence: TGTGCCAGCAGCTTAGGAGGGACAGATGGCTACACCTTC. Protein product: CASSLGGTDGYTF.

Only a few counts were recorded for this clonotype. The rearrangement uses TRBV12-3 or TRBV12-4 and TRBJ1-2; 9 positions agree with TRBD1. The CDR3 totals 14 residues. V shed 4 bases, J shed 4 bases, and the junction held 4 bases outside the gene matches. CDR3 amino acids: CASSSTGGSYGYTF. The CDR3 DNA reads TGTGCCAGCAGTTCGACAGGGGGAAGCTATGGCTACACCTTC.

V and J are TRBV9 and TRBJ1-1, with a tentative D call TRBD1 (5 bases). V lost 6 bases, J lost 4 bases, and 13 bases lay in between. The CDR3 loop spans 13 amino acids. The germline CDR1 and CDR2 sequences are SGDLS and YYNGEE. Here the CDR3 reads CASTPMGGTEAFF. The CDR3 DNA is TGTGCCAGCACCCCTATGGGGGGCACTGAAGCTTTCTTT.

The chain joins TRBV7-3 to TRBJ2-2; D uncertain. V lost 5 bases, J lost 6 bases, and 22 bases lay in between. Germline CDR1 and CDR2: SGHTA and FQGTGA. CDR3 length equals 17 residues. CDR3 residues: CASSPIRSKNGAGELFF. The CDR3 DNA follows: TGTGCCAGCAGCCCAATACGGAGCAAAAACGGCGCCGGGGAGCTGTTTTTT.

In this sample, this clonotype turned up many times. The V and J genes are TRBV4-1 and TRBJ2-1, with 9 bases lining up with TRBD1. V lost 1 base and J lost 5; bases outside the gene matches: 9. The CDR3 is 17 residues long. Germline V CDR1 and CDR2: MGHRA, YSYEKL. DNA for the CDR3: TGCGCCAGCAGCCAAGTGACCGGGACAGGGTCCAACAATGAGCAGTTCTTC. It encodes CASSQVTGTGSNNEQFF.

The genes are TRBV12-3 or TRBV12-4 and TRBJ1-2; 7 bases align to TRBD1. After removal of 6 bases from V and 8 bases from J, the junction contained 9 bases not matched to a gene. The CDR3 extends over 13 amino acids. The CDR3 nucleotides are TGTGCCAGCAGCCCCGACAGGGTAACAGGCTACACCTTC. This translates into CASSPDRVTGYTF.

This clonotype was seen a handful of times. The rearrangement uses TRBV12-3 or TRBV12-4 and TRBJ2-5; 10 nucleotides agree with TRBD1. Germline trimming cut 5 bases from V and 5 bases from J; bases unmatched to any gene: 5. The CDR3 spans 14 residues. The CDR3 is CASSQDRGHETQYF. The CDR3 DNA reads as TGTGCCAGCAGTCAAGACAGGGGGCACGAGACCCAGTACTTC.

This clonotype came up a few times. V and J are TRBV23-1 and TRBJ2-5, with TRBD1 as a possible D gene (5 bases). TRBV23-1 is treated as an ORF (open reading frame) with a function not yet certain. CDR3 length: 16 amino acids. V was trimmed by 4 bases and J by 3 bases, leaving 18 bases between them. CDR3 in amino acids: CASSPRLRQLKETQYF. The DNA of the CDR3 is TGCGCCAGCAGTCCCAGATTAAGACAGCTAAAAGAGACCCAGTACTTC.

This clonotype was seen only a few times. V is TRBV5-5 and J is TRBJ2-7; 9 bases match TRBD1. Germline loops: CDR1 SGHKS, CDR2 YYEKEE (reference sequence). The CDR3 length is 14 residues. Trimming cost V 4 bases and J 7 bases; bases outside gene matches: 9. CDR3 protein: CASSRGQGSWEQYF. The CDR3 nucleotides are TGTGCCAGCAGCAGGGGACAGGGTAGCTGGGAGCAGTACTTC.

This clonotype was counted a few times. V gene TRBV7-9 combines with J gene TRBJ2-3; D is uncertain. The CDR3 contains 12 residues. Germline V gene lookup returns CDR1 SEHNR and CDR2 FQNEAQ (reference sequence). V was trimmed by 4 bases and J by 4 bases, leaving 6 bases between them. The CDR3 reads CASSYPADTQYF. The CDR3 DNA sequence: TGTGCCAGCAGCTACCCGGCAGATACGCAGTATTTT. The complete variable domain, with remaining parts taken from reference TRBV7-9 and TRBJ2-3, reads DTGVSQNPRHKITKRGQNVTFRCDPISEHNRLYWYRQTLGQGPEFLTYFQNEAQLEKSRLLSDRFSAERPKGSFSTLEIQRTEQGDSAMYLCASSYPADTQYFGPGTRLTVL.

This clonotype has more than one count but fewer than ten. V gene TRBV19 combines with J gene TRBJ2-2; 7 bases align to TRBD1. Looked up from germline, CDR1 is LNHDA and CDR2 is SQIVND (reference sequence). The V and J ends lost 8 bases and 5 bases, in that order; junction bases with no gene match: 11. This CDR3 contains 15 residues. The CDR3 DNA sequence: TGTGCCAGTGGCAGGAAGACAGGGTGGACCGGGGAGCTGTTTTTT. This translates into CASGRKTGWTGELFF.

The gene calls are TRBV4-2 and TRBJ2-3; D is possibly TRBD1 (6 bases). Trimming removed 0 bases at V and 5 bases at J, with 9 bases between. Germline CDR1 and CDR2: LGHNA and YNFKEQ. There are 14 residues in the CDR3. The CDR3 protein is CASSQDRGVDTQYF. In DNA, the CDR3 is TGTGCCAGCAGCCAAGACAGGGGAGTAGATACGCAGTATTTT.

This clonotype was counted at least ten times. The chain uses TRBV7-6 and TRBJ2-5; D is ambiguous. The length of the CDR3 is 14 residues. The V end lost 1 base, the J end lost 3 bases, and 9 bases lay between the germline ends. Germline CDR1 and CDR2: SGHVS and FNYEAQ. CDR3 in DNA: TGTGCCAGCAGCTTAGAGGCGACTGAAGAGACCCAGTACTTC. Protein product: CASSLEATEETQYF.

The table lists this clonotype with a few counts. This rearrangement joins TRBV12-3 or TRBV12-4 to TRBJ2-3; possibly TRBD2 for D (6 bases). V was clipped by 5 bases and J by 6 bases, with 18 bases between them. The CDR3 is 15 residues long. The CDR3 region is CASSKGLSLVDTQYF. For the CDR3, the DNA is TGTGCCAGCAGTAAGGGACTCTCCCTCGTGGATACGCAGTATTTT.

Many counts were recorded for this clonotype. In DNA, the CDR3 is TGTGCCAGCTCACCACCGGGTGCGGTGAAGGAAAAACTGTTTTTT. The encoded protein is CASSPPGAVKEKLFF. V is TRBV18 and J is TRBJ1-4; D gene ambiguous. V lost 0 bases and J lost 8, with 13 bases in between. CDR3 length: 15 amino acids. Germline V gene sequence: CDR1 KGHSH, CDR2 LQKENI.

The gene calls are TRBV9 and TRBJ2-1; TRBD2 agrees at 7 bases. The ends lost 7 bases at V and 1 base at J; junction bases unmatched: 5. The germline V gene encodes CDR1 SGDLS and CDR2 YYNGEE. The CDR3 loop spans 14 amino acids. The CDR3 here is CASSAGDSYNEQFF. The DNA for the CDR3 is TGTGCCAGCTCGGCGGGGGATTCCTACAATGAGCAGTTCTTC.

This clonotype was recorded a few times. The chain uses TRBV4-2 and TRBJ2-3, with TRBD2 matching over 12 bases. CDR3 length: 16 amino acids. Trimming at V came to 2 bases and at J to 1 base, leaving 1 base not matched to a gene. Germline V gene data show CDR1 as LGHNA and CDR2 as YNFKEQ. The CDR3 DNA is TGTGCCAGCAGCCAATGGACTAGCGGGGGCACAGATACGCAGTATTTT. Translating gives CASSQWTSGGTDTQYF.

CDR3 DNA: TGCAGTGCGGACCAAGCCGGGACAGGGAATTCACCCCTCCACTTT. Translation: CSADQAGTGNSPLHF. V gene TRBV20-1 combines with J gene TRBJ1-6; 9 positions agree with TRBD1. J was trimmed by 7 bases and V by 6 bases; bases with no gene match: 10. Germline V lookup: CDR1 DFQATT, CDR2 SNEGSKA (reference sequence). The CDR3 spans 15 residues.